This entry concerns a single T cell receptor beta chain. Exposure to brentuximab vedotin varied, and each patient had relapsed following autologous stem cell transplantation. This sample was taken from a study of PD-1 blockade in classical Hodgkin lymphoma. TCRdb's table, derived via immunoSEQ multiplex PCR, lists solely in-frame clones and lacks some. Among 90,000 or so clones listed, nearly 95% were seen once. Between the trimmed V and J ends, which lost 2 bases and 0 bases, there was a span of 17 bases. Germline CDR1 SEHNR, CDR2 FQNEAQ (reference sequence). This CDR3 has 17 residues. This chain links TRBV7-9 with TRBJ2-7; weak D call: TRBD2 (6 bases). The receptor was isolated from a human donor with classical Hodgkin lymphoma. The source was peripheral blood mononuclear cells (PBMCs), collected before the second cycle of nivolumab. The CDR3 here is CASSLPEGGLSSYEQYF. The CDR3, as DNA: TGTGCCAGCAGCTTACCGGAGGGAGGACTAAGCTCCTACGAGCAGTACTTC.